This is a list of T cell receptor beta chains from one sample in a study of T cells in localized non-small cell lung cancer. Method: immunoSEQ multiplex PCR; TCRdb's copy keeps in-frame clones and lacks some. The table has 17,000 or so clones, around 83% seen once. This specimen was peripheral blood, taken before any cancer treatment. These receptors were taken from a male donor at least 60 years old with stage III lung adenocarcinoma. Each CDR3 is given with its conserved first and last residue. Each record gives: clone size, D gene, V gene, J gene, CDR3 protein, CDR3 DNA. The D gene is left open where the match is weak. Size is omitted from some rows. Given values are once, few, many or a class for expanded clones.

.	TRBD1	TRBV19	TRBJ1-2	CASSRGDSGNYGYTF	TGTGCCAGTAGTAGGGGGGACAGCGGGAACTATGGCTACACCTTC
once	.	TRBV19	TRBJ2-2	CASSRQHTGELFF	TGTGCCAGTAGTCGACAGCACACCGGGGAGCTGTTTTTT
.	TRBD1	TRBV7-9	TRBJ1-4	CASSSTGVTNEKLFF	TGTGCCAGCAGCTCCACAGGGGTTACTAATGAAAAACTGTTTTTT
.	.	TRBV5-1	TRBJ2-1	CASTITASSYNEQFF	TGCGCCAGCACGATTACAGCCAGCTCCTACAATGAGCAGTTCTTC
.	.	TRBV5-8	TRBJ2-5	CASSITRETQYF	TGTGCCAGCAGCATAACCCGAGAGACCCAGTACTTC
.	.	TRBV18	TRBJ2-2	CASSLGGEWTGELFF	TGTGCCAGCTCACTCGGGGGCGAGTGGACCGGGGAGCTGTTTTTT
.	.	TRBV19	TRBJ2-1	CASSITGSSYNEQFF	TGTGCCAGTAGTATAACCGGTAGCTCCTACAATGAGCAGTTCTTC
.	TRBD1	TRBV18	TRBJ1-4	CASSPMGQGSEKLFF	TGTGCCAGCTCACCGATGGGACAGGGCTCTGAAAAACTGTTTTTT
.	.	TRBV6-1	TRBJ1-4	CASSLNPEEKLFF	TGTGCCAGCAGCCTTAACCCTGAGGAAAAACTGTTTTTT
.	.	TRBV28	TRBJ1-2	CASSSGEGVYGYTF	TGTGCCAGCAGCTCAGGGGAGGGAGTCTATGGCTACACCTTC
.	.	TRBV9	TRBJ1-1	CASSAPGTFEAFF	TGTGCCAGCAGCGCCCCCGGGACATTTGAAGCTTTCTTT
.	.	TRBV7-6	TRBJ2-2	CASSWQSNTGELFF	TGTGCCAGCAGTTGGCAGTCGAACACCGGGGAGCTGTTTTTT
.	.	TRBV5-1	TRBJ1-1	CASSLGVRSTEAFF	TGCGCCAGCAGCTTGGGGGTGAGGTCCACTGAAGCTTTCTTT
.	TRBD1	TRBV6-6	TRBJ1-5	CASSFDRGPGQPQHF	TGTGCCAGCAGTTTTGACAGGGGGCCGGGTCAGCCCCAGCATTTT
.	TRBD2	TRBV10-2	TRBJ2-7	CATARGLAGRGEQYF	TGCGCCACCGCCCGGGGGCTAGCGGGACGAGGGGAGCAGTACTTC
.	TRBD2	TRBV15	TRBJ2-3	CATSRERGGTDTQYF	TGTGCCACCAGCAGAGAGCGGGGGGGCACAGATACGCAGTATTTT
.	TRBD1	TRBV2	TRBJ2-7	CASRGWGQGARRSSYEQYF	TGTGCCAGCAGGGGTTGGGGACAGGGGGCTAGGAGGAGCTCCTACGAGCAGTACTTC
.	.	TRBV6-5	TRBJ2-3	CASRLAHTYTDTQYF	TGTGCCAGCAGACTCGCGCATACATACACAGATACGCAGTATTTT
.	.	TRBV10-1	TRBJ2-3	CASSGPSSEDTQYF	TGCGCCAGCAGTGGCCCCAGTTCCGAAGATACGCAGTATTTT
.	TRBD2	TRBV28	TRBJ2-3	CASSWGTSATDTQYF	TGTGCCAGCAGTTGGGGGACTAGCGCCACAGATACGCAGTATTTT
.	.	TRBV7-9	TRBJ1-2	CASNQGLGGYTF	TGTGCCAGCAACCAGGGATTAGGCGGCTACACCTTC
.	.	TRBV18	TRBJ2-3	CASSPKPGPTDTQYF	TGTGCCAGCTCACCCAAACCGGGGCCCACAGATACGCAGTATTTT
.	.	TRBV7-9	TRBJ1-2	CASSLEAYGYTF	TGTGCCAGCAGCTTAGAGGCCTATGGCTACACCTTC
.	TRBD1	TRBV13	TRBJ1-2	CASSLLTDRVRGYTF	TGTGCCAGCAGCCTCCTCACGGACAGGGTCAGAGGCTACACCTTC
.	TRBD1	TRBV19	TRBJ1-5	CASRPDTGASGYKQPQHF	TGCGCCAGTAGACCTGACACAGGGGCGAGCGGATACAAGCAGCCCCAGCATTTT
.	.	TRBV7-8	TRBJ2-5	CASSLWSGPRETQYF	TGTGCCAGCAGCTTGTGGAGCGGCCCCCGGGAGACCCAGTACTTC
.	TRBD2	TRBV5-1	TRBJ2-1	CASSLGLAGGQSNEQFF	TGCGCCAGCAGCTTGGGACTAGCGGGGGGGCAATCCAATGAGCAGTTCTTC
.	.	TRBV9	TRBJ1-4	CASSPQNQNEKLFF	TGTGCCAGCAGCCCCCAGAATCAGAATGAAAAACTGTTTTTT
.	TRBD2	TRBV11-2	TRBJ2-3	CASSLVPGTSGITDTQYF	TGTGCCAGCAGCTTAGTTCCTGGGACTAGCGGTATTACAGATACGCAGTATTTT
.	TRBD1	TRBV25-1	TRBJ2-7	CASSEGTGAYEQYF	TGTGCCAGCAGTGAAGGGACAGGGGCCTACGAGCAGTACTTC
.	TRBD1	TRBV6-5	TRBJ1-1	CASNPLSQGKAFF	TGTGCCAGCAACCCCCTCTCACAGGGGAAAGCTTTCTTT
.	.	TRBV5-1	TRBJ1-4	CASSLAAGDEKLFF	TGCGCCAGCAGCTTGGCCGCAGGGGATGAAAAACTGTTTTTT
.	.	TRBV18	TRBJ2-1	CASSPQGRVGNEQFF	TGTGCCAGCTCGCCCCAAGGCAGGGTGGGGAATGAGCAGTTCTTC
once	.	TRBV25-1	TRBJ2-1	CASSPGSYNEQFF	TGTGCCAGCAGCCCCGGGAGTTACAATGAGCAGTTCTTC
.	.	TRBV5-6	TRBJ2-7	CASSLRAGNHEQYF	TGTGCCAGCAGCTTGCGCGCAGGGAACCACGAGCAGTACTTC
few	.	TRBV5-7	TRBJ1-2	CASSLDDSYYGYTF	TGTGCCAGCAGCTTGGACGACAGCTATTATGGCTACACCTTC
.	.	TRBV7-8	TRBJ1-2	CASSLVVGANYGYTF	TGTGCCAGCAGCTTAGTGGTGGGGGCTAACTATGGCTACACCTTC
.	.	TRBV10-1	TRBJ2-2	CASSGVSGELFF	TGCGCCAGCAGTGGGGTTTCCGGGGAGCTGTTTTTT
few	.	TRBV5-4	TRBJ2-2	CASSSGTGELFF	TGTGCCAGCAGTTCAGGGACCGGGGAGCTGTTTTTT
.	TRBD1	TRBV5-6	TRBJ2-3	CASSLAGQGGSTDTQYF	TGTGCCAGCAGCTTGGCGGGACAGGGCGGAAGCACAGATACGCAGTATTTT
.	.	TRBV30	TRBJ2-7	CAWSRAGEAEQYF	TGTGCCTGGAGCCGGGCAGGGGAGGCCGAGCAGTACTTC
.	.	TRBV7-2	TRBJ2-7	CASSLAASKYEQYF	TGTGCCAGCAGCTTAGCAGCTAGCAAGTACGAGCAGTACTTC
few	.	TRBV4-1	TRBJ1-6	CASSQADVGNSPLHF	TGCGCCAGCAGCCAAGCGGACGTGGGTAATTCACCCCTCCACTTT
medium-sized	.	TRBV6-1	TRBJ2-1	CASSGRPGYNEQFF	TGTGCCAGCAGTGGTCGCCCCGGGTACAATGAGCAGTTCTTC
once	.	TRBV18	TRBJ2-1	CASSPQASADNEQFF	TGTGCCAGCTCACCACAGGCTAGCGCCGACAATGAGCAGTTCTTC
.	TRBD1	TRBV6-1	TRBJ1-2	CASRIWTGTYGYTF	TGTGCCAGCAGGATTTGGACAGGGACCTATGGCTACACCTTC
.	.	TRBV25-1	TRBJ2-7	CASSRDLGYEQYF	TGTGCCAGCAGTAGGGACTTGGGATACGAGCAGTACTTC
.	.	TRBV10-3	TRBJ2-5	CAISEARQKETQYF	TGTGCCATCAGTGAGGCGCGACAGAAAGAGACCCAGTACTTC